Listed here is a single T cell receptor beta chain. The CDR3 runs 13 residues. V dropped 2 bases and J dropped 4 bases, with 9 bases sitting between them. This record comes from a study of blood T cell repertoires in COVID-19. Study context: The United States, Italy and Spain were the sources of the acute and convalescent COVID-19 samples. T cells, B-cell-depleted T cells, or PBMCs provided the cDNA or gDNA that served as material.

Study processing details: The assay estimated nucleated cells by amplifying reference gene primers. Clones were sequenced by immunoSEQ multiplex PCR, and TCRdb holds only the in-frame ones, with some missing. The V and J calls and the clone size are those of that table, but D and trimming were determined from the DNA. The data contain approximately 150,000 clones, around 81% of them singletons. The chain couples TRBV12-3 or TRBV12-4 to TRBJ2-7; a possible D gene is TRBD1 (6 bases). What was sequenced was peripheral blood. The sequence came from a man in his 60s with active or convalescent COVID-19. The CDR3 reads CASSLKGGYEQYF. Here the CDR3 DNA reads TGTGCCAGCAGTTTAAAAGGGGGTTACGAGCAGTACTTC.